The present TCR beta chain was sequenced within a study of OX40 agonist ivuxolimab in advanced cancers. Repertoires were generated with immunoSEQ multiplex PCR, while TCRdb's copy carries only in-frame clones and drops some. Here the sample spans some 50,000 clones, approximately 82% being singletons. V dropped 4 bases and J dropped 12; count of bases not matched to a gene: 18. CDR1 MDHEN and CDR2 SYDVKM come from the germline V gene. The CDR3 is made up of 16 amino acids. This specimen consisted of CD4+ or CD8+ T cells sorted from blood, obtained in a trial of the OX40 agonist ivuxolimab. V is TRBV28 and J is TRBJ2-7; TRBD1 matches 10 bases. The TCR comes from an adult with an advanced solid tumor such as melanoma, head and neck, liver or kidney cancer. The CDR3 loop reads CASSSTGWTGGASGYF. Written as DNA, the CDR3 is TGTGCCAGCAGTTCGACGGGTTGGACAGGGGGTGCCTCAGGGTACTTC.